This passage covers 22 T cell receptor beta chains from one sample sequenced in a study of T-cell memory formation after mild COVID-19. TCRdb re-derived calls from the 5' RACE reads in MiXCR, one entry per CDR3 protein. The sample records roughly 610,000 distinct CDR3 sequences, around 15% being singletons. The specimen was PBMCs or a T cell subset sorted from them (not recorded which). Receptors were obtained from an adult woman who had mild COVID-19 (a few samples of this study predate the infection). Cell type and time point are not known.

The rearrangement joins TRBV7-8 to TRBJ2-1; D might be TRBD2 (6 bases). Trimming cost V 1 base and J 8 bases, with 12 bases left between them. The length of the CDR3 is 14 residues. The germline V gene encodes CDR1 SGHVS and CDR2 FQNEAQ. The CDR3, as DNA: TGTGCCAGCAGCTTAGTGTCGGGACTCGATGAGCAGTTCTTC. Protein product: CASSLVSGLDEQFF. The variable domain in full, with the rest retrieved from reference TRBV7-8 and TRBJ2-1, is GAGVSQSPRYKVAKRGQDVALRCDPISGHVSLFWYQQALGQGPEFLTYFQNEAQLDKSGLPSDRFFAERPEGSVSTLKIQRTQQEDSAVYLCASSLVSGLDEQFFGPGTRLTVL.

The chain is built from TRBV9 and TRBJ1-1; 12 bases agree with TRBD1. Looked up from germline, CDR1 is SGDLS and CDR2 is YYNGEE. V lost 0 bases and J lost 1; bases outside the gene matches: 7. This CDR3 has 18 residues. The CDR3 sequence is CASSVDPGQGARNTEAFF. CDR3 DNA sequence: TGTGCCAGCAGCGTAGATCCGGGACAGGGGGCCAGGAACACTGAAGCTTTCTTT.

There are a few counts of this clonotype. The chain is built from TRBV10-3 and TRBJ1-3, with D hard to call. The V and J ends lost 10 bases and 0 bases respectively, with 13 bases between them. The CDR3 runs to 14 residues. The germline V gene has CDR1 ENHRY and CDR2 SYGVKD. As DNA, the CDR3 is TGTGCCACCAAAAGAGACAACTCTGGAAACACCATATATTTT. Its protein is CATKRDNSGNTIYF.

This clonotype was found a few times. The rearrangement links TRBV18 to TRBJ2-7; 9 nucleotides agree with TRBD1. Germline CDR1 and CDR2: KGHSH and LQKENI. The length of the CDR3 is 15 residues. The junction had 5 bases not matched to a gene; V was cut back by 2 bases and J by 3 bases. The CDR3 DNA reads TGTGCCAGCTCACCAACGATGACAGGGGGCTACGAGCAGTACTTC. Its protein is CASSPTMTGGYEQYF. Variable domain in full (rest from reference TRBV18 and TRBJ2-7): NAGVMQNPRHLVRRRGQEARLRCSPMKGHSHVYWYRQLPEEGLKFMVYLQKENIIDESGMPKERFSAEFPKEGPSILRIQQVVRGDSAAYFCASSPTMTGGYEQYFGPGTRLTVT.

This clonotype was detected only a few times. CDR3 region: CSAEGQGAYNEQFF. The CDR3 nucleotides are TGCAGTGCGGAGGGACAGGGTGCGTACAATGAGCAGTTCTTC. The genes are TRBV20-1 and TRBJ2-1, with 9 bases lining up with TRBD1. V trimming: 6 bases; J trimming: 4 bases; junction bases outside the gene matches: 7. From germline, CDR1 is DFQATT and CDR2 SNEGSKA (reference sequence). The CDR3 is made up of 14 amino acids.

There are a few counts of this clonotype. This sequence joins TRBV6-1 and TRBJ2-5, with 8 positions matching TRBD2. CDR1 MNHNS and CDR2 SASEGT come from the germline V gene. J gave up 0 bases and V 4 bases, and 10 bases lay outside the gene matches. CDR3 length: 17 amino acids. The CDR3 nucleotides are TGTGCCAGCAGTGCCGGGGGGGCTATCCGGAACCAAGAGACCCAGTACTTC. Protein sequence: CASSAGGAIRNQETQYF.

The J gene is TRBJ1-5, the V gene TRBV7-2; tentative D call: TRBD1 (5 bases). The germline V gene encodes CDR1 SGHTA and CDR2 FQGNSA. The CDR3 has 15 amino acids. The V and J ends lost 2 bases and 4 bases respectively, with 12 bases between them. The DNA of the CDR3 is TGTGCCAGCAGCTTACGGGGAGGGGTGAATCAGCCCCAGCATTTT. It yields the protein CASSLRGGVNQPQHF.

This clonotype has more than one count but fewer than ten. J is TRBJ2-5 and V is TRBV3-1; a weak D match, TRBD1 (6 bases). V lost 0 bases, J lost 4 bases, and 12 bases lay in between. The V gene's germline CDR1 is LGHDT and CDR2 YNNKEL (reference sequence). The CDR3 is 15 amino acids. DNA for the CDR3: TGTGCCAGCAGCCAAGATCCAGGGGCAGGAGAGACCCAGTACTTC. It yields the protein CASSQDPGAGETQYF.

This clonotype was seen a few times. This rearrangement joins TRBV24-1 to TRBJ2-2, with D uncertain. CDR1 KGHDR and CDR2 SFDVKD come from the germline V gene. The CDR3 covers 14 residues. V lost 6 bases, J lost 0 bases, and 7 bases lay in between. The CDR3 DNA is TGTGCCACCAGTATCGAAACGAACACCGGGGAGCTGTTTTTT. Translation: CATSIETNTGELFF.

This clonotype was seen a few times. The CDR3 loop is CASSRDRSDYEQYF. Here the CDR3 DNA reads TGCGCCAGCAGCCGGGACAGGAGTGATTACGAGCAGTACTTC. This chain connects TRBV5-1 to TRBJ2-7, with TRBD1 identical over 8 bases. V trimming: 4 bases; J trimming: 4 bases; junction bases outside the gene matches: 7. Germline V gene sequence: CDR1 SGHRS, CDR2 YFSETQ. The length of the CDR3 is 14 residues. The complete variable domain, with remaining parts taken from reference TRBV5-1 and TRBJ2-7, reads KAGVTQTPRYLIKTRGQQVTLSCSPISGHRSVSWYQQTPGQGLQFLFEYFSETQRNKGNFPGRFSGRQFSNSRSEMNVSTLELGDSALYLCASSRDRSDYEQYFGPGTRLTVT.

The chain combines TRBV7-9 with TRBJ2-5; 13 bases agree with TRBD2. The V gene's germline CDR1 is SEHNR and CDR2 FQNEAQ (reference sequence). Trimming took 4 bases from V and 3 from J; bases not matched to a gene: 5. The CDR3 covers 16 residues. The CDR3 DNA is TGTGCCAGCAGCTGGGGACTAGCGGGGACGAAAGAGACCCAGTACTTC. It specifies CASSWGLAGTKETQYF.

V usage is TRBV7-9 and J usage is TRBJ2-1; 13 bases align to TRBD2. The V gene end was trimmed by 7 bases and the J gene end by 6 bases; junction bases not matched to a gene: 21. This CDR3 has 20 residues. The V gene's germline CDR1 is SEHNR and CDR2 FQNEAQ (reference sequence). CDR3 nucleotide sequence: TGTGCCAGCACCTCCGAAATAGGGAGCCCACTAGCGGGAGGGCGCAATGAGCAGTTCTTC. Protein product: CASTSEIGSPLAGGRNEQFF.

The chain employs TRBV3-1 and TRBJ1-4; unclear D gene. Deletions cut 5 bases from V and 5 bases from J, with 12 bases between. CDR1 LGHDT and CDR2 YNNKEL come from the germline V gene (reference sequence). The CDR3 is 14 residues long. CDR3 sequence (DNA): TGTGCCAGCAGCGTTAGAGTCGGGAATGAAAAACTGTTTTTT. The encoded protein is CASSVRVGNEKLFF.

This clonotype showed up many times. The chain is built from TRBV12-3 or TRBV12-4 and TRBJ1-5, with D possibly TRBD1 on 6 matching bases. This CDR3 is built from 13 residues. V lost 6 bases, J lost 4 bases, and 10 bases lay in between. CDR3 DNA sequence: TGTGCCAGCAGACCCCAGGGGAATCAGCCCCAGCATTTT. Translating gives CASRPQGNQPQHF.

Only a few counts were recorded for this clonotype. In DNA form, the CDR3 reads TGTGCCAGCAGCCCAAAGCGGGCGAGCACAGATACGCAGTATTTT. The encoded protein is CASSPKRASTDTQYF. The chain joins TRBV7-3 to TRBJ2-3; the D gene is possibly TRBD2 (6 bases). The CDR3 has 15 amino acids. The V end was cut by 5 bases, the J end by 0 bases, with 12 bases between. From germline, CDR1 is SGHTA and CDR2 FQGTGA. Full variable domain (outside the CDR3, taken from reference TRBV7-3 and TRBJ2-3): GAGVSQTPSNKVTEKGKYVELRCDPISGHTALYWYRQSLGQGPEFLIYFQGTGAADDSGLPNDRFFAVRPEGSVSTLKIQRTERGDSAVYLCASSPKRASTDTQYFGPGTRLTVL.

This clonotype was found many times. J is TRBJ2-5 and V is TRBV5-1; 9 nucleotides match TRBD2. The length of the CDR3 is 13 residues. J was trimmed by 4 bases and V by 4 bases; bases with no gene match: 2. The V gene's germline CDR1 is SGHRS and CDR2 YFSETQ. The CDR3 spells CASSPTSGETQYF. Written as DNA, the CDR3 is TGCGCCAGCAGCCCGACTAGCGGAGAGACCCAGTACTTC.

This clonotype has more than one count but fewer than ten. The chain is built from TRBV29-1 and TRBJ2-7, with 13 bases lining up with TRBD2. CDR1 SQVTM and CDR2 ANQGSEA come from the germline V gene. This CDR3 is 15 amino acids long. V lost 2 bases, J lost 7 bases, and 8 bases stayed unmatched. CDR3 sequence: CSVEMPGLAGFEQYF. Here the CDR3 DNA reads TGCAGCGTTGAAATGCCGGGACTAGCGGGATTTGAGCAGTACTTC.

A few counts support this clonotype. The V call is TRBV6-5, the J call TRBJ2-2, with 10 bases lining up with TRBD2. V was clipped by 3 bases and J by 5 bases; unmatched bases: 3. The CDR3 extends over 15 amino acids. Germline CDR1 is MNHEY and CDR2 is SVGAGI. The CDR3 DNA is TGTGCCAGCAGTTATGAACTAGCGGGAACCGGGGAGCTGTTTTTT. Translated, it gives CASSYELAGTGELFF.

This clonotype was counted only a few times. The V gene is TRBV6-2 or TRBV6-3, the J gene TRBJ2-3; TRBD2 is a possible D gene (5 bases). The CDR3 length is 14 residues. Germline-derived CDR1 and CDR2 are MNHEY and SVGEGT. Trimming shortened V by 2 bases and J by 6 bases, and 12 bases separated the two germline ends. This CDR3 reads CASSYTTRRDTQYF. CDR3 DNA: TGTGCCAGCAGTTACACCACTAGGCGGGATACGCAGTATTTT.

This clonotype was recorded many times. The V gene is TRBV7-8, the J gene TRBJ2-3; 10 bases match TRBD2. V gave up 7 bases and J gave up 3 bases; unmatched junction bases: 7. CDR1 is SGHVS and CDR2 is FQNEAQ in the germline V gene. The CDR3 runs 15 residues. CDR3 in amino acids: CASTEAGGPTDTQYF. CDR3 nucleotides: TGTGCCAGCACTGAAGCGGGAGGGCCGACAGATACGCAGTATTTT.

In this sample, this clonotype turned up a few times. The chain joins TRBV9 to TRBJ1-5; D is perhaps TRBD1 (6 bases). In germline, CDR1 is SGDLS, CDR2 YYNGEE. The CDR3 has 13 amino acids. V was shortened by 2 bases and J by 9 bases, with 12 bases between the two germline ends. The CDR3 DNA follows: TGTGCCAGCAGCGTTCACGGAGGGGGGCCCCAGCATTTT. Translating it yields CASSVHGGGPQHF.

This clonotype was detected only a few times. This chain connects TRBV28 to TRBJ2-3; the D gene is possibly TRBD2 (7 bases). Trimming took off 8 bases at V and 0 bases at J, with 18 bases between the two ends. The germline V gene has CDR1 MDHEN and CDR2 SYDVKM. This CDR3 has 16 amino acids. The CDR3 reads CASWSRGAGSTDTQYF. CDR3 nucleotides: TGTGCCAGCTGGTCTCGGGGGGCCGGGAGCACAGATACGCAGTATTTT.